What follows are 3 T cell receptor beta chains derived from one specimen sequenced in a study of identical twins. TCRdb re-called the 5' RACE reads through MiXCR, storing one row per CDR3 protein. The repertoire holds 1.5 million or so distinct CDR3 sequences, with about 32% as singletons. Material for sequencing was cord blood. All receptors come from a newborn girl in good health.

In this sample, this clonotype turned up a few times. V gene TRBV20-1 combines with J gene TRBJ2-7; D tentatively fits TRBD1 or TRBD2 (5 bases each). Trimming cost V 5 bases and J 11 bases, with 13 bases left between them. CDR1 and CDR2 (germline): DFQATT, SNEGSKA (reference sequence). The length of the CDR3 is 10 residues. CDR3 in amino acids: CSAEPGTEYF. Here the CDR3 DNA reads TGCAGTGCTGAACCCGGGACGGAGTACTTC.

This clonotype was observed a handful of times. The CDR3 DNA reads TGTGCCAGCAGCCCCGGACAGGGGAGCAAAAACATTCAGTACTTC. Residues: CASSPGQGSKNIQYF. The rearrangement links TRBV4-2 to TRBJ2-4; 9 bases map to TRBD1. J was trimmed by 3 bases and V by 4 bases; bases with no gene match: 4. From germline, CDR1 is LGHNA and CDR2 YNFKEQ. The CDR3 is 15 amino acids.

This clonotype was seen more than once but under ten times. The chain employs TRBV27 and TRBJ1-1; D gene unclear. V was cut by 2 bases and J by 3 bases, with 13 bases left in between. The CDR3 contains 15 residues. Germline assignment: CDR1 MNHEY and CDR2 SMNVEV (reference sequence). The CDR3 DNA reads TGTGCCAGCAGTTTAGTTGCGATGGGGTACACTGAAGCTTTCTTT. It specifies CASSLVAMGYTEAFF.